The 24 T cell receptor beta chains in this list originate from one sample, sequenced in a study of yellow fever vaccine responses in identical twins. Each CDR3 protein gets one entry after TCRdb re-called the RT-PCR reads with MiXCR. The sample has several thousand distinct CDR3 sequences, approximately 84% seen once. Sequencing used T cells from blood (PBMCs), unsorted or a sorted subset (not recorded which), obtained before or after yellow fever vaccination (not recorded which). Receptors originate from a woman aged 18-30 years who received the yellow fever vaccine.

The CDR3 DNA is TGCAGTGCTAGAGTCACCGGGGAGCTGTTTTTT. Translated: CSARVTGELFF. This chain joins TRBV20-1 and TRBJ2-2; no firm D call. The CDR3 totals 11 residues. V was pared by 1 base and J by 4 bases, with 1 base between. CDR1 and CDR2 (germline): DFQATT, SNEGSKA (reference sequence).

The chain carries TRBV11-2 and TRBJ2-1; 13 bases are shared with TRBD2. Trimming at V came to 9 bases and at J to 4 bases, leaving 6 bases not matched to a gene. CDR1 and CDR2 (germline): SGHAT, FQNNGV. This CDR3 contains 15 residues. CDR3 in amino acids: CASSTSGREYNEQFF. The CDR3 DNA follows: TGTGCCAGTTCAACTAGCGGGAGGGAGTACAATGAGCAGTTCTTC.

A single count supports this clonotype. This sequence joins TRBV25-1 and TRBJ2-3; D is unclear. The CDR3 runs 12 residues. CDR1 and CDR2 from the germline V gene are MGHDK and SYGVNS. V lost 6 bases and J lost 2, with 6 bases in between. CDR3 sequence reads: CASSLLTDTQYF. DNA for the CDR3: TGTGCCAGCAGCCTCCTCACAGATACGCAGTATTTT.

This chain links TRBV29-1 with TRBJ2-5; D unresolved. CDR3 length: 15 residues. The V gene lost 2 bases and the J gene lost 2 bases, with 15 bases spanning the gap. CDR1 and CDR2 (germline): SQVTM, ANQGSEA. In nucleotides, the CDR3 is TGCAGCGTTGAATGGAAGGCGAATTTTCAAGAGACCCAGTACTTC. Residues: CSVEWKANFQETQYF.

The gene calls are TRBV7-9 and TRBJ1-4; D perhaps matches TRBD1 (5 bases). The CDR3 spans 14 residues. Germline V CDR1 and CDR2: SEHNR, FQNEAQ (reference sequence). Trimming stripped 0 bases from V and 6 bases from J, with 8 bases between. CDR3 DNA sequence: TGTGCCAGCAGCTTAGCCAGGGATTATGAAAAACTGTTTTTT. This translates into CASSLARDYEKLFF.

The table lists this clonotype with a few counts. The chain uses TRBV11-1 and TRBJ1-5; TRBD1 might be the D (5 bases). Germline CDR1 reads SGHAT; CDR2 reads FQDESV (reference sequence). The CDR3 sequence is 14 residues long. The germline V and J ends were trimmed by 0 bases and 2 bases, with 5 bases remaining between them. The DNA of the CDR3 is TGTGCCAGCAGCTTAGCAGGGGGCAATCAGCCCCAGCATTTT. The encoded protein is CASSLAGGNQPQHF.

This chain links TRBV2 with TRBJ2-5; D remains ambiguous. This CDR3 is built from 15 residues. Germline lookup yields CDR1 SNHLY and CDR2 FYNNEI. V was trimmed by 3 bases and J by 2 bases, leaving 13 bases between them. This chain's CDR3 is CASSEIASIQETQYF. The CDR3 DNA is TGTGCCAGCAGTGAGATCGCGAGTATTCAAGAGACCCAGTACTTC. Full variable domain (remainder filled in from reference TRBV2 and TRBJ2-5): EPEVTQTPSHQVTQMGQEVILRCVPISNHLYFYWYRQILGQKVEFLVSFYNNEISEKSEIFDDQFSVERPDGSNFTLKIRSTKLEDSAMYFCASSEIASIQETQYFGPGTRLLVL.

The V call is TRBV6-1, the J call TRBJ2-3; D may be TRBD1 (6 bases). CDR1 MNHNS and CDR2 SASEGT come from the germline V gene. The V and J ends lost 5 bases and 4 bases respectively, with 16 bases between them. The CDR3 sequence is 15 residues long. The CDR3 DNA sequence: TGTGCCAGCAGTCAAAAGACAGGCTCCCCAGATACGCAGTATTTT. Its translation is CASSQKTGSPDTQYF.

The chain carries TRBV29-1 and TRBJ1-2, with D tentatively TRBD1 (5 bases). The CDR3 spans 12 residues. Germline assignment: CDR1 SQVTM and CDR2 ANQGSEA. V lost 4 bases and J 5 bases, leaving 11 bases between the germline ends. CDR3 residues: CSVGTGGYGYTF. CDR3 DNA: TGCAGCGTTGGCACAGGAGGATATGGCTACACCTTC.

The chain carries TRBV5-1 and TRBJ2-3; 8 bases map to TRBD2. CDR1 is SGHRS and CDR2 is YFSETQ in the germline V gene. Trimming took 0 bases from V and 5 from J; bases not matched to a gene: 8. This CDR3 contains 16 residues. The CDR3 sequence: CASSLARREGRDTQYF. The CDR3 bases are TGCGCCAGCAGCTTGGCTCGACGGGAGGGCCGAGATACGCAGTATTTT.

The CDR3 DNA sequence: TGTGCCAGCAGTACCCTTGGGACTACCTACGAGCAGTACTTC. This sequence encodes CASSTLGTTYEQYF. The chain uses TRBV2 and TRBJ2-7; TRBD2 matches 7 bases. This CDR3 contains 14 residues. Germline V CDR1 and CDR2: SNHLY, FYNNEI. Unmatched junction bases numbered 6, after V lost 5 bases and J lost 2 bases.

CDR3 residues: CASSLLSNQPQHF. CDR3 sequence (DNA): TGTGCCAGCAGCTTACTCAGCAATCAGCCCCAGCATTTT. This rearrangement joins TRBV11-1 to TRBJ1-5; D unresolved. The germline V gene encodes CDR1 SGHAT and CDR2 FQDESV (reference sequence). V lost 2 bases to trimming and J lost 1 base, with 3 bases between them. This CDR3 has 13 amino acids.

The V gene is TRBV28, the J gene TRBJ2-3, with 8 nucleotides matching TRBD2. Per the germline V gene, CDR1 is MDHEN and CDR2 is SYDVKM. The junction had 10 bases not matched to a gene; V was cut back by 6 bases and J by 2 bases. The CDR3 is 16 amino acids. CDR3 sequence reads: CASSRLGAGVTDTQYF. In DNA form, the CDR3 reads TGTGCCAGCAGCCGACTGGGAGCGGGGGTCACAGATACGCAGTATTTT.

This sequence joins TRBV5-1 and TRBJ2-7; 13 positions agree with TRBD2. CDR1 SGHRS and CDR2 YFSETQ come from the germline V gene. This CDR3 has 15 residues. J lost 4 bases, V lost 4 bases, and 5 bases had no gene match. The CDR3 nucleotides are TGCGCCAGCAGCAAAGGACTAGCGGGAGCTTACGAGCAGTACTTC. As protein: CASSKGLAGAYEQYF.

The genes are TRBV30 and TRBJ1-2; weak D call: TRBD1 (5 bases). This CDR3 contains 14 residues. The V gene lost 5 bases and the J gene lost 4 bases, with 17 bases spanning the gap. The germline V gene has CDR1 GTSNPN and CDR2 SVGIG (reference sequence). The CDR3 region has the DNA TGTGCCTGGGATCCTAGGGGAAGCTTCTATGGCTACACCTTC. It encodes CAWDPRGSFYGYTF.

This chain uses TRBV2 with TRBJ2-7; perhaps TRBD1 as D (5 bases). This CDR3 is built from 16 residues. CDR1 and CDR2 (germline): SNHLY, FYNNEI. V was cut by 1 base and J by 0 bases, with 13 bases left in between. The CDR3 is CASSEGAGLVSYEQYF. CDR3 in DNA: TGTGCCAGCAGTGAAGGGGCAGGGTTAGTCTCCTACGAGCAGTACTTC. Looking up the rest from reference TRBV2 and TRBJ2-7 gives the full variable domain: EPEVTQTPSHQVTQMGQEVILRCVPISNHLYFYWYRQILGQKVEFLVSFYNNEISEKSEIFDDQFSVERPDGSNFTLKIRSTKLEDSAMYFCASSEGAGLVSYEQYFGPGTRLTVT.

This chain uses TRBV6-4 with TRBJ2-1, with D perhaps matching TRBD2 (6 bases). Germline V gene lookup returns CDR1 MRHNA and CDR2 SNTAGT. The ends were cut back, 0 bases at V and 6 bases at J, with 12 bases in the middle. CDR3 size: 15 residues. The CDR3 reads CASSDSIQGGNEQFF. In nucleotides, the CDR3 is TGTGCCAGCAGTGACTCGATTCAGGGAGGCAATGAGCAGTTCTTC.

The sample holds a few counts of this clonotype. The chain is built from TRBV20-1 and TRBJ1-6, with a possible D match to TRBD1 (6 bases). CDR1 and CDR2 from the germline V gene are DFQATT and SNEGSKA (reference sequence). The CDR3 extends over 15 amino acids. Trimming removed 2 bases at V and 0 bases at J, with 8 bases between. For the CDR3, the DNA is TGCAGTGCTAGACAGGGGAGCTCCTATAATTCACCCCTCCACTTT. Translating gives CSARQGSSYNSPLHF.

This chain connects TRBV4-3 to TRBJ1-3, with D unclear. This CDR3 contains 15 residues. V was trimmed by 1 base and J by 4 bases, leaving 11 bases between them. Germline loops: CDR1 LGHNA, CDR2 YSLEER. The CDR3 DNA reads as TGCGCCAGCAGCCAAGTAGGCGGGCTCGGAAACACCATATATTTT. Translating gives CASSQVGGLGNTIYF.

V usage is TRBV7-9 and J usage is TRBJ2-7, with unresolved D. The ends were cut back, 8 bases at V and 3 bases at J, with 17 bases in the middle. Germline V gene data show CDR1 as SEHNR and CDR2 as FQNEAQ (reference sequence). The CDR3 runs 14 residues. The CDR3, as DNA: TGTGCCAGCTCTTTGTGGTCAGACCTCTACGAGCAGTACTTC. This encodes CASSLWSDLYEQYF. Full variable domain (missing parts from reference TRBV7-9 and TRBJ2-7): DTGVSQNPRHKITKRGQNVTFRCDPISEHNRLYWYRQTLGQGPEFLTYFQNEAQLEKSRLLSDRFSAERPKGSFSTLEIQRTEQGDSAMYLCASSLWSDLYEQYFGPGTRLTVT.

CDR3 DNA sequence: TGTGCCACCAGCATGGGAGGGACAGGCCCCTACGAGCAGTACTTC. Translating gives CATSMGGTGPYEQYF. This chain joins TRBV15 and TRBJ2-7; D may be TRBD1 (8 bases). V was pared by 4 bases and J by 2 bases, with 15 bases between. The CDR3 runs to 15 residues. CDR1 and CDR2 (germline): LNHNV, YYDKDF (reference sequence).

The chain links TRBV11-2 to TRBJ2-2; D not certain. Germline V gene data show CDR1 as SGHAT and CDR2 as FQNNGV. Trimming took off 5 bases at V and 6 bases at J, with 10 bases between the two ends. The CDR3 spans 13 residues. DNA for the CDR3: TGTGCCAGCAGCCCCTCCCATCCCGGGGAGCTGTTTTTT. As protein: CASSPSHPGELFF.

V usage is TRBV23-1 and J usage is TRBJ1-5; D not resolved. TRBV23-1 qualifies as an ORF whose function is uncertain. The length of the CDR3 is 13 residues. The V end lost 0 bases, the J end lost 13 bases, and 13 bases lay between the germline ends. The CDR3 loop reads CASSQSIRSQQHF. The CDR3 bases are TGCGCCAGCAGTCAATCGATACGGTCTCAACAGCATTTT.

This clonotype showed up just a few times. The V gene is TRBV6-2 or TRBV6-3, the J gene TRBJ1-5; a weak D match, TRBD1 (5 bases). V lost 5 bases, J lost 4 bases, and 9 bases lay in between. This CDR3 has 13 residues. CDR1 is MNHEY and CDR2 is SVGEGT in the germline V gene. The CDR3 DNA reads as TGTGCCAGCAGTCCCAGGGAAAATCAGCCCCAGCATTTT. This encodes CASSPRENQPQHF.